Below, 2 T cell receptor beta chains from the same sample are listed, as sequenced in a study of T-cell reconstitution after alpha-beta-depleted transplantation in children. TCRbeta library construction was performed incorporating unique molecular identifiers. TCRdb fed the PCR reads into MiXCR, producing one record per CDR3 protein. The data show over 400,000 distinct CDR3 sequences, about 12% seen once. Sequencing was performed on PBMCs from the stem cell graft donor, taken from the stem cell graft. The receptors come from a human donor who donated a stem cell graft to a child with combined immunodeficiency.

The chain employs TRBV12-3 or TRBV12-4 and TRBJ1-1, with 8 bases lining up with TRBD1. The CDR3 loop spans 15 amino acids. V lost 7 bases and J lost 4; bases outside the gene matches: 11. DNA for the CDR3: TGTGCCAGCACCCAGGACAGGGACATTGCCACTGAAGCTTTCTTT. As protein: CASTQDRDIATEAFF.

The chain recombines TRBV5-1 with TRBJ2-7; 12 bases are a match to TRBD2. CDR3 length: 15 amino acids. Germline CDR1 reads SGHRS; CDR2 reads YFSETQ. V shed 4 bases, J shed 0 bases, and the junction held 2 bases outside the gene matches. In DNA, the CDR3 is TGCGCCAGCAGCGAGACTAGCGGGAGCTCCTACGAGCAGTACTTC. Translating it yields CASSETSGSSYEQYF.